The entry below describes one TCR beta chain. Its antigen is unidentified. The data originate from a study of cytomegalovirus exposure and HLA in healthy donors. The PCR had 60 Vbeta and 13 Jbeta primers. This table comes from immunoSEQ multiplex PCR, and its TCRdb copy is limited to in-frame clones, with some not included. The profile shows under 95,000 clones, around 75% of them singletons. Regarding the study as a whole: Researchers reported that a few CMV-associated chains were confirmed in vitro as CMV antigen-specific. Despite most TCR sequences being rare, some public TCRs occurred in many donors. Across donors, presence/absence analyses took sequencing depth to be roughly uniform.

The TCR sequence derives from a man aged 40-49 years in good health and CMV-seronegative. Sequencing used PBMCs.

The CDR3 here is CASSSKKGGGGSYNEQFF. DNA for the CDR3: TGTGCCAGCAGCTCGAAGAAGGGAGGGGGGGGCTCCTACAATGAGCAGTTCTTC. The gene calls are TRBV7-9 and TRBJ2-1, with D possibly matching TRBD2 (7 bases). Germline V lookup: CDR1 SEHNR, CDR2 FQNEAQ (reference sequence). This CDR3 spans 18 amino acids. V lost 4 bases to trimming and J lost 0 bases, with 19 bases between them.